This T cell receptor (beta chain) was recorded in a study of beta chain features in type 1 diabetes. One heparinised blood draw averaging approximately 0.11 L was given by each donor. Study-wide results and limits: cDNA-based sequencing might over-represent cells highly expressing TCR. The study found moderately but significantly shorter TCRB CDR3s in all four CD4+ subsets of Type 1 diabetes patients.

Reverse transcription of all isolated RNA meant that expressed TCRB transcripts were sequenced. Some clones are missing from TCRdb's copy, which holds only in-frame ones; the method was immunoSEQ multiplex PCR. This sample has about 370,000 clones, with 9.6% found just once. As concerns this clone: What it binds is unknown.

Sequencing was done on a sample of central memory CD4+ T cells from blood. This clonotype was sampled from a young man with type 1 diabetes.

This CDR3 is CASSWRGADRDTQYF. In nucleotides, the CDR3 is TGTGCCAGCAGCTGGAGGGGGGCTGATCGAGATACGCAGTATTTT. V and J are TRBV5-6 and TRBJ2-3; D may correspond to TRBD1 or TRBD2 (6 bases each). The CDR3 contains 15 residues. Germline CDR1 is SGHDT and CDR2 is YYEEEE. Trimming shortened V by 3 bases and J by 5 bases, and 16 bases separated the two germline ends.